Listed here are 3 T cell receptor beta chains from one sample, sequenced in a study of blood T cell repertoires in COVID-19. Clones were sequenced by immunoSEQ multiplex PCR, and TCRdb holds only the in-frame ones, with some missing. The sample holds 140,000 to 150,000 clones; 88% are singletons and the top ten take around 1.9%. Sequencing was done on a sample of peripheral blood. All receptors derive from a man aged 65-85 years with acute or convalescent COVID-19.

This rearrangement joins TRBV7-2 to TRBJ2-7; weak D call: TRBD2 (7 bases). Trimming pared 5 bases from V and 0 bases from J, leaving 23 bases between. The CDR3 totals 18 residues. Germline CDR1 is SGHTA and CDR2 is FQGNSA. As DNA, the CDR3 is TGTGCCAGCAGCCCCTTAGGGGGAGCGGGGTCGAGCTCCTACGAGCAGTACTTC. Protein product: CASSPLGGAGSSSYEQYF. Combining the CDR3 with reference TRBV7-2 and TRBJ2-7 gives the whole variable domain GAGVSQSPSNKVTEKGKDVELRCDPISGHTALYWYRQSLGQGLEFLIYFQGNSAPDKSGLPSDRFSAERTGGSVSTLTIQRTQQEDSAVYLCASSPLGGAGSSSYEQYFGPGTRLTVT.

The V gene is TRBV6-6, the J gene TRBJ1-5; no clear D. The CDR3 is made up of 13 amino acids. Per germline, CDR1 MNHNY and CDR2 SVGAGI (reference sequence). The V end lost 5 bases, the J end lost 4 bases, and 9 bases lay between the germline ends. The CDR3 here is CASSVTENQPQHF. The DNA of the CDR3 is TGTGCCAGCAGTGTAACAGAGAATCAGCCCCAGCATTTT.

J is TRBJ2-3 and V is TRBV5-8; TRBD1 matches 8 bases. This CDR3 has 18 amino acids. Germline loops: CDR1 SGHTS, CDR2 YDEGEE. Trimming cost V 4 bases and J 0 bases; bases outside gene matches: 13. CDR3 amino acids: CASSLGTGQRRSTDTQYF. DNA for the CDR3: TGTGCCAGCAGCCTGGGGACAGGCCAACGCCGCAGCACAGATACGCAGTATTTT. The full variable domain, completed using reference TRBV5-8 and TRBJ2-3, is EAGVTQSPTHLIKTRGQQATLRCSPISGHTSVYWYQQALGLGLQFLLWYDEGEERNRGNFPPRFSGRQFPNYSSELNVNALELEDSALYLCASSLGTGQRRSTDTQYFGPGTRLTVL.